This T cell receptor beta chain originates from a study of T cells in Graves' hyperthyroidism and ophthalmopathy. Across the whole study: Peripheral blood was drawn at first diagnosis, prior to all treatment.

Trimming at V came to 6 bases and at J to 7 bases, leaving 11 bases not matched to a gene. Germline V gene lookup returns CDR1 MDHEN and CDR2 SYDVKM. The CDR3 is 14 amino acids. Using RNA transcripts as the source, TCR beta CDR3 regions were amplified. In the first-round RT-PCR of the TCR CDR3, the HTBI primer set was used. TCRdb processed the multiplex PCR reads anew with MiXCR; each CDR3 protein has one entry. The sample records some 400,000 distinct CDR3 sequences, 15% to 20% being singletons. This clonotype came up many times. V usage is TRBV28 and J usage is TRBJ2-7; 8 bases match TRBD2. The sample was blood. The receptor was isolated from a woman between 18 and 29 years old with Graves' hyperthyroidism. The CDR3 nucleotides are TGTGCCAGCAGCGAGACTAGCGTCACGTGGGAGCAGTACTTC. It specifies CASSETSVTWEQYF.